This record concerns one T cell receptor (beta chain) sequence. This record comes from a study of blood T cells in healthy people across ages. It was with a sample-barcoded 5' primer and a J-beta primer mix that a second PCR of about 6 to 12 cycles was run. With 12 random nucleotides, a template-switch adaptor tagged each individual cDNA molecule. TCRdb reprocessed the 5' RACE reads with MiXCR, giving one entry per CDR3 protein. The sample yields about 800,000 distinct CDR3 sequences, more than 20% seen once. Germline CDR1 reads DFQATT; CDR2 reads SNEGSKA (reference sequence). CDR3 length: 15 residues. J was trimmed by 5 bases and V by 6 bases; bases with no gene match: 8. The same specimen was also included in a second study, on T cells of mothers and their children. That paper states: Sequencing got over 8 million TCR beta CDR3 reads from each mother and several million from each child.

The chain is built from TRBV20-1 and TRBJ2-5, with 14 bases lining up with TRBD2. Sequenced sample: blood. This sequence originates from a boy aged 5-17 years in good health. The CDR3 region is CSATSGTSGSETQYF. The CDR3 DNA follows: TGCAGTGCCACCTCCGGGACTAGCGGGAGCGAGACCCAGTACTTC.